One TCR beta chain is described in this entry. Original processing methods: Estimation of nucleated cell counts relied on the amplification of reference gene primers. The method was immunoSEQ multiplex PCR; TCRdb's version includes in-frame clones alone and lacks a portion of them. V and J calls plus clone size are reproduced from that table; the DNA served to infer D and trimming. Among under 130,000 clones listed, roughly four fifths were seen once. The entry originates in a study of blood T cell repertoires in COVID-19. Across the whole study: Material from acute and convalescent COVID-19 was sourced from the United States, Italy and Spain. Nucleic acid was either cDNA or gDNA, and it came from T cells, B-cell-depleted T cells, or PBMCs.

V shed 3 bases and J 1 base; nucleotides not matched to a gene: 12. Germline assignment: CDR1 LGHDT and CDR2 YNNKEL (reference sequence). The CDR3 extends over 18 amino acids. Sequenced input: peripheral blood. The receptor was isolated from a woman aged 70 to 79 with acute or convalescent COVID-19. This chain uses TRBV3-1 (or the pseudogene TRBV3-2) with TRBJ2-5; 9 positions agree with TRBD1. As DNA, the CDR3 is TGTGCCAGCAGCCACGTATGGTCGACAGGGGGAATCCAAGAGACCCAGTACTTC. The encoded protein is CASSHVWSTGGIQETQYF.